This TCR beta chain was retrieved from a study of CD4+ T cells in melanoma. Whole-study findings and limits: Neoantigen-specific CD4+ T cells in melanoma reportedly had diverse differentiation states. CD8+ T cell, macrophage and B cell function reportedly correlated with neoantigen-specific CD4+ T cells.

Data came from immunoSEQ multiplex PCR; TCRdb stores just in-frame clones and leaves some out. The sample contains over 6,500 clones, around 70% of which appear only once. This clone was seen more than once but under ten times. The target antigen is unknown. Germline trimming cut 2 bases from V and 0 bases from J; bases unmatched to any gene: 6. Germline assignment: CDR1 SGHVS and CDR2 FNYEAQ. CDR3 size: 16 residues. This chain joins TRBV7-6 and TRBJ1-2, with 7 bases aligning to TRBD1. The sample consisted of cells from a culture (not recorded whether cultured in vitro). The sequence derives from a human donor with melanoma. The CDR3 loop is CASSLTNRGANYGYTF. As DNA, the CDR3 is TGTGCCAGCAGCTTAACTAACAGGGGAGCTAACTATGGCTACACCTTC.